The clone carrying this T cell receptor beta chain appeared many times. No antigen is known for it. In making diagnoses, clinical symptoms, serum thyroxine and TRAb, thyroid ultrasound and orbital computed tomography were all used. V lost 5 bases and J 7 bases, leaving 17 bases between the germline ends. The germline V gene encodes CDR1 MNHEY and CDR2 SMNVEV (reference sequence). The CDR3 length is 14 residues. This sample stems from a study of T cells in Graves' hyperthyroidism and ophthalmopathy. As for the study in general: Peripheral blood was acquired at first diagnosis, ahead of any therapy whatsoever.

Study results and caveats: Ophthalmopathy was predicted by the model a median of approximately 6 months ahead of onset.

What was amplified from RNA transcripts were TCR beta CDR3 regions. RT-PCR in the first round (using the HTBI primer set) targeted the TCR CDR3. TCRdb reanalysed the multiplex PCR reads using MiXCR and keeps one entry per CDR3 protein. The sample includes 190,000 or so distinct CDR3 sequences, roughly 18% of them seen just once. The rearrangement links TRBV27 to TRBJ2-5; D might be TRBD1 (6 bases). This receptor was identified in a man in his forties or fifties with Graves' hyperthyroidism. Sequencing was done on a sample of blood. Here the CDR3 DNA reads TGTGCCAGCAGTCCGCAATCCAGGGGCCTGACCCAGTACTTC. Its translation: CASSPQSRGLTQYF.